The clone carrying this TCR beta chain was recorded at least ten times. Antigen: not known. The time point here: persistent/refractory GD, antithyroid drugs over 5 years with positive TRAb. From PBMCs, RNA was extracted and then used to make the TCR library. American Thyroid Association guidelines defined Graves' disease diagnosis. These data are taken from a study of regulatory T cells in long-lasting Graves disease. Study-level information: With positive TSH receptor antibodies and over 5 years of antithyroid drugs, Graves' disease was considered persistent.

This CDR3 has 13 residues. Germline loops: CDR1 MDHEN, CDR2 SYDVKM. Trimming shortened V by 4 bases and J by 10 bases, and 16 bases separated the two germline ends. Points from the study as a whole: TRBV28, TRBJ1-2 and TRBJ2-5 were favored in persistent disease.

Library construction for TCR beta used iRepertoire HTBI primers and Arm-PCR of CDR3 regions. TCRdb re-called the multiplex PCR reads with MiXCR, one entry per CDR3 protein. The repertoire consists of more than 300,000 distinct CDR3 sequences, with less than 20% occurring once and the leading ten covering less than 35%. This clonotype originated in a female donor with Graves disease. The rearrangement uses TRBV28 and TRBJ2-5; D gene uncertain. The sequences come from peripheral blood mononuclear cells (PBMCs), collected when the disease was refractory, from a patient treated with antithyroid drugs. The CDR3 DNA follows: TGTGCCAGCAGTTCTACCCCTGCTCAGGTCCAGTACTTC. It encodes CASSSTPAQVQYF. The full variable domain, completed using reference TRBV28 and TRBJ2-5, is DVKVTQSSRYLVKRTGEKVFLECVQDMDHENMFWYRQDPGLGLRLIYFSYDVKMKEKGDIPEGYSVSREKKERFSLILESASTNQTSMYLCASSSTPAQVQYFGPGTRLLVL.